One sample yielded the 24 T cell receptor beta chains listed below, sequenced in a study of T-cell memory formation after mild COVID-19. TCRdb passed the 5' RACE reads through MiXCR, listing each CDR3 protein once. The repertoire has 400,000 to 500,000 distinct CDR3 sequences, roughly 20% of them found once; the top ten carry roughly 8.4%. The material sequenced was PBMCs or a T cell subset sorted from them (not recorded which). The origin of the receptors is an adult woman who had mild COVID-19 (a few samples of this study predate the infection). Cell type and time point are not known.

DNA for the CDR3: TGTGCCACCAGTGACCAGGGGAGCTCCTACAATGAGCAGTTCTTC. Translated: CATSDQGSSYNEQFF. V is TRBV24-1 and J is TRBJ2-1; TRBD1 is a possible D gene (6 bases). This CDR3 has 15 amino acids. The V end lost 4 bases, the J end lost 0 bases, and 9 bases lay between the germline ends. The germline V gene encodes CDR1 KGHDR and CDR2 SFDVKD.

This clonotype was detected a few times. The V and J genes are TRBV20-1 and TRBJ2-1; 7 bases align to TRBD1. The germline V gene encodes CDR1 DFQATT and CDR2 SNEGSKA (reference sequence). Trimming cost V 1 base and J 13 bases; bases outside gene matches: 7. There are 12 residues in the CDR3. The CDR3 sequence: CSARATGYSQFF. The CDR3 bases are TGCAGTGCTAGAGCGACAGGGTACTCACAGTTCTTC.

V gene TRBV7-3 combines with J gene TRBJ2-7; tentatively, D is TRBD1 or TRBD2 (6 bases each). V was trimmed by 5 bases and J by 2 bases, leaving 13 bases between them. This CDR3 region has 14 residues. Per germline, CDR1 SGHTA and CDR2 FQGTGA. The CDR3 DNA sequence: TGTGCCAGCAGCCCGCGGGACACCGCCTACGAGCAGTACTTC. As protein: CASSPRDTAYEQYF.

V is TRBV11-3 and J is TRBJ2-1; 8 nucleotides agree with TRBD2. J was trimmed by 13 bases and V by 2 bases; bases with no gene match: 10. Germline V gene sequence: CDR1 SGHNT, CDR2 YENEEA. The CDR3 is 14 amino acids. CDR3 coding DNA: TGTGCCAGCAGCTTATCCTTCAGAGCGGGAGCCCAGTTCTTC. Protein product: CASSLSFRAGAQFF.

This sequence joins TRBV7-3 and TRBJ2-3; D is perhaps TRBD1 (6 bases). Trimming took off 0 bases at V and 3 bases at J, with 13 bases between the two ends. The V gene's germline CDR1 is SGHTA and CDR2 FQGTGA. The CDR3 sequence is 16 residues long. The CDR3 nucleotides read TGTGCCAGCAGCTTAACGGGGGCTCTGTCGACAGATACGCAGTATTTT. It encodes CASSLTGALSTDTQYF. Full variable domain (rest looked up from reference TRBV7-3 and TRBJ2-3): GAGVSQTPSNKVTEKGKYVELRCDPISGHTALYWYRQSLGQGPEFLIYFQGTGAADDSGLPNDRFFAVRPEGSVSTLKIQRTERGDSAVYLCASSLTGALSTDTQYFGPGTRLTVL.

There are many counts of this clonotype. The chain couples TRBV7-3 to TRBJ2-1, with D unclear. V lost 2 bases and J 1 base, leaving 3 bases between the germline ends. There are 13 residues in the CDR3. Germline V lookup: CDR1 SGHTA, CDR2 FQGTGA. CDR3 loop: CASSLVSYNEQFF. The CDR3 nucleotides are TGTGCCAGCAGCTTAGTTTCCTACAATGAGCAGTTCTTC.

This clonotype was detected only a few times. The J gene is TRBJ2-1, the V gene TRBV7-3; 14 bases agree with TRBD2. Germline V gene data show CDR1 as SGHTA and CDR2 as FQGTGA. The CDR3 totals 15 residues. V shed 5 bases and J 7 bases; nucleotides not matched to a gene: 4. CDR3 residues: CASSAWTSGRNEQFF. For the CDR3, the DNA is TGTGCCAGCAGCGCCTGGACTAGCGGGAGGAATGAGCAGTTCTTC.

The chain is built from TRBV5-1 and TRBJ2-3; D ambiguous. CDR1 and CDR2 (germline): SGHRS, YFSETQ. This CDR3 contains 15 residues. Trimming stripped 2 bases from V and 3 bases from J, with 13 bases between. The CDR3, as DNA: TGCGCCAGCAGCTTAGAGATCGAAAGAACAGATACGCAGTATTTT. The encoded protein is CASSLEIERTDTQYF.

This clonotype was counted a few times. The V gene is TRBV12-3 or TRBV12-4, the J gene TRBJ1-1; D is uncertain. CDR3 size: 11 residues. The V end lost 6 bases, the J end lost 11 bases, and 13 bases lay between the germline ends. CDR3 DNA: TGTGCCAGCAGCGGTAAGGGAGGGGCTTTCTTT. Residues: CASSGKGGAFF.

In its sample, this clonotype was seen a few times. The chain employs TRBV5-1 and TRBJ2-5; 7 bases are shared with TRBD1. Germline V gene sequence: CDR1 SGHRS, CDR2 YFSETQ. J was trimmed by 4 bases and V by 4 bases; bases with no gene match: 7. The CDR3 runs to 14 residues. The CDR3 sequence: CASSKDRVGETQYF. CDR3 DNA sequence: TGCGCCAGCAGCAAAGACAGGGTCGGAGAGACCCAGTACTTC. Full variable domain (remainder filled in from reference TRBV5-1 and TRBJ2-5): KAGVTQTPRYLIKTRGQQVTLSCSPISGHRSVSWYQQTPGQGLQFLFEYFSETQRNKGNFPGRFSGRQFSNSRSEMNVSTLELGDSALYLCASSKDRVGETQYFGPGTRLLVL.

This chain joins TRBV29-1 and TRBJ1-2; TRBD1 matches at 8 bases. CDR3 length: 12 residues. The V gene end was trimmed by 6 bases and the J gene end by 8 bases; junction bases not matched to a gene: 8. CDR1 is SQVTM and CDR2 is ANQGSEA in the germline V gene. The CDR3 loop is CSVGEGQVGYTF. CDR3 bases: TGCAGCGTGGGCGAGGGACAGGTCGGCTACACCTTC.

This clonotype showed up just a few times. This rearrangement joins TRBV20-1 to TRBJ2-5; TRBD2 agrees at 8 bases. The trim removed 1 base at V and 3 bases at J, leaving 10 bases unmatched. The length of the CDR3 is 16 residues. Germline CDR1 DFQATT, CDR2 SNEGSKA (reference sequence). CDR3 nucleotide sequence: TGCAGTGCTAGAGGTTTCCTAGCGGGCCTTAAAGAGACCCAGTACTTC. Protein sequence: CSARGFLAGLKETQYF.

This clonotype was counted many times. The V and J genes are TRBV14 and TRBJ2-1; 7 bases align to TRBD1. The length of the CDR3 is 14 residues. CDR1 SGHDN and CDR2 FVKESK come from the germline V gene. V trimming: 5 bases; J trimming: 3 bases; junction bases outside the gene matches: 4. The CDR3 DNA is TGTGCCAGCAGCAGGACAGGTCTCTACAATGAGCAGTTCTTC. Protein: CASSRTGLYNEQFF. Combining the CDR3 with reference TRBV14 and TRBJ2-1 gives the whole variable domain EAGVTQFPSHSVIEKGQTVTLRCDPISGHDNLYWYRRVMGKEIKFLLHFVKESKQDESGMPNNRFLAERTGGTYSTLKVQPAELEDSGVYFCASSRTGLYNEQFFGPGTRLTVL.

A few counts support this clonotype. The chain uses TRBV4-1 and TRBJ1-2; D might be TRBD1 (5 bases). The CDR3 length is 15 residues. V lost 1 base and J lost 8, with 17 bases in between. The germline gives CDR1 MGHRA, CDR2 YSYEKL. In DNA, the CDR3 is TGCGCCAGCAGCCAAGCGACGAAACTGCAGGGAGGCTACACCTTC. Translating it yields CASSQATKLQGGYTF.

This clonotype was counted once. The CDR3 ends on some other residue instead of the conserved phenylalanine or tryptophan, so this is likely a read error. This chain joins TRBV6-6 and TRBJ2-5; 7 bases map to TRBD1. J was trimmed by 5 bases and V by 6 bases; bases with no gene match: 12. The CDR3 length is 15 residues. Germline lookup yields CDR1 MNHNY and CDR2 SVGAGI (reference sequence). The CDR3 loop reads CASSHHRGKEETQYL. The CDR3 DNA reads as TGTGCCAGCAGCCACCACAGGGGCAAGGAGGAGACCCAGTACTTA.

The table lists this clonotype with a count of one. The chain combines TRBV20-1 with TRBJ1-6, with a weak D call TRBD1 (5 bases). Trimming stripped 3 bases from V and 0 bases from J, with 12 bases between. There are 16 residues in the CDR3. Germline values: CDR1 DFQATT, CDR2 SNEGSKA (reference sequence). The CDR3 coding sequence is TGCAGTGCTAGGGTTGGGGGGAGCTCCTATAATTCACCCCTCCACTTT. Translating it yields CSARVGGSSYNSPLHF.

The CDR3 bases are TGCAGCGTTGTAAGCGTCCCGTCCGGGGAGCTGTTTTTT. The encoded protein is CSVVSVPSGELFF. The chain recombines TRBV29-1 with TRBJ2-2, with no clear D. Germline V gene sequence: CDR1 SQVTM, CDR2 ANQGSEA. Trimming removed 4 bases from V and 6 bases from J, with 12 bases in between. The CDR3 has 13 amino acids.

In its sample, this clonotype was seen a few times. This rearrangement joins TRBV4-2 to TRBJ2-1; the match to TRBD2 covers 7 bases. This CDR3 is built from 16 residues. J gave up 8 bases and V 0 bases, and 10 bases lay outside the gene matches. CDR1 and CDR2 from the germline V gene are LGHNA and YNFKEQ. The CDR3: CASSQEGGGLRDEQFF. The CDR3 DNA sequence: TGTGCCAGCAGCCAAGAAGGTGGGGGACTACGTGATGAGCAGTTCTTC.

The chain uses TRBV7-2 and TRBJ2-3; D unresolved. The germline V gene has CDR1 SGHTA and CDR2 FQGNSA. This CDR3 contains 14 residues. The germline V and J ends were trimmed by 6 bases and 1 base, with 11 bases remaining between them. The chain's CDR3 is CASSSYLRTDTQYF. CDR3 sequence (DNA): TGTGCCAGCAGTTCGTACCTCCGCACAGATACGCAGTATTTT.

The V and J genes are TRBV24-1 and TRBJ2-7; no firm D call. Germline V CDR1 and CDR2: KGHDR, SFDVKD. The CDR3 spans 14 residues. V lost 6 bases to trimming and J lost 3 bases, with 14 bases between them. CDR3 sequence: CATSTNTDVYEQYF. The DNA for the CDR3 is TGTGCCACCAGTACTAATACGGACGTCTACGAGCAGTACTTC.

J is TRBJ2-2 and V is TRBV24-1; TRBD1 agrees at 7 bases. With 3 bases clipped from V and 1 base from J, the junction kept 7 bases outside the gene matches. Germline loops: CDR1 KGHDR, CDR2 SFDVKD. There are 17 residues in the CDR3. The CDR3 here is CATSDLQGTMNTGELFF. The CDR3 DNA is TGTGCCACCAGTGATCTACAGGGGACGATGAACACCGGGGAGCTGTTTTTT.

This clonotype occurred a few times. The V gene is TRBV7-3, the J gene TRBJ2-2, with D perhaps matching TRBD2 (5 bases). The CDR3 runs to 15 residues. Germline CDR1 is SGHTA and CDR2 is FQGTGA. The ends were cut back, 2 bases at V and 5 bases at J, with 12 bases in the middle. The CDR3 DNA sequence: TGTGCCAGCAGCTTAGTTCCGGGCGGGACCGGGGAGCTGTTTTTT. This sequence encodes CASSLVPGGTGELFF.

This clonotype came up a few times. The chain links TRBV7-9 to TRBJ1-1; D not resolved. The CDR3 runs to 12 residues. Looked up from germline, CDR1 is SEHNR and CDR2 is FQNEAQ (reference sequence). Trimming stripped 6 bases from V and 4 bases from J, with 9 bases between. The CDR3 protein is CASRLEVTEAFF. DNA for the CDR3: TGTGCCAGCAGACTTGAGGTCACTGAAGCTTTCTTT.

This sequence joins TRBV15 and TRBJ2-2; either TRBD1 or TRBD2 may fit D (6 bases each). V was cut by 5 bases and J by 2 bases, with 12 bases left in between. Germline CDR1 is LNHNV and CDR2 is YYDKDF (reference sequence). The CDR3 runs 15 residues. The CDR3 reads CATSGGTFNTGELFF. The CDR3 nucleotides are TGTGCCACCAGCGGCGGGACATTCAACACCGGGGAGCTGTTTTTT.